The 27 T cell receptor beta chains given below trace back to one sample, sequenced in a study of response to subunit inactivated influenza vaccine. TCRdb re-analysed the RT-PCR reads in MiXCR, keeping a single row per CDR3 protein. The sample lists around 580,000 distinct CDR3 sequences; approximately 12% were seen once. The source was PBMCs from blood, collected on the day of vaccination. The source of these receptors is a man in his fifties who received an inactivated influenza vaccine.

The rearrangement links TRBV4-2 to TRBJ2-1; 10 bases align to TRBD2. The V and J ends lost 0 bases and 10 bases, in that order; junction bases with no gene match: 6. CDR3 length: 15 residues. CDR1 is LGHNA, CDR2 YNFKEQ, per germline. Written as DNA, the CDR3 is TGTGCCAGCAGCCAAGAGAGGTCAGCGGGGGGGGAGCAGTTCTTC. This translates into CASSQERSAGGEQFF.

In the case of this clonotype: A clone one base away is much larger, so this may be a read error. V gene TRBV28 combines with J gene TRBJ1-4, with 7 bases identical to TRBD1. From germline, CDR1 is MDHEN and CDR2 SYDVKM. The length of the CDR3 is 17 residues. V lost 5 bases to trimming and J lost 0 bases; unmatched junction nucleotides: 9. The CDR3 is CASSLPGQRTTNEKLFF. CDR3 in DNA: TGTGCCAGCAGTCTGCCGGGACAGAGAACAACTAATGAAAAACTGTTTTTT.

This clonotype appeared many times. This chain connects TRBV12-3 or TRBV12-4 to TRBJ2-2, with D unresolved. The V gene lost 0 bases and the J gene lost 0 bases, with 5 bases spanning the gap. This CDR3 spans 15 amino acids. CDR3 protein: CASSLATANTGELFF. The CDR3, as DNA: TGTGCCAGCAGTTTAGCTACGGCGAACACCGGGGAGCTGTTTTTT.

In its sample, this clonotype was seen a few times. The rearrangement joins TRBV30 to TRBJ2-7; unclear D gene. Germline lookup yields CDR1 GTSNPN and CDR2 SVGIG (reference sequence). Trimming took 0 bases from V and 5 from J, leaving 17 bases between them. The CDR3 consists of 15 residues. CDR3 sequence (DNA): TGTGCCTGGAGTGTACGGCTTTTTGTTTGGGACGAGCAGTACTTC. It codes for CAWSVRLFVWDEQYF.

V is TRBV12-3 or TRBV12-4 and J is TRBJ2-7; D uncertain. The CDR3 covers 13 residues. V was clipped by 3 bases and J by 4 bases, with 10 bases between them. CDR3 DNA: TGTGCCAGCAGTTTCGCCAAAGATTACGAGCAGTACTTC. This codes for CASSFAKDYEQYF.

In DNA form, the CDR3 reads TGCAGTGCTAGTTTCCGCGAGCAGTACTTC. Translating it yields CSASFREQYF. The genes are TRBV20-1 and TRBJ2-7, with D uncertain. Deletions cut 3 bases from V and 6 bases from J, with 6 bases between. The CDR3 is 10 amino acids. Germline lookup yields CDR1 DFQATT and CDR2 SNEGSKA (reference sequence).

CDR3 sequence reads: CSARDVKTGELFF. The DNA for the CDR3 is TGCAGTGCTAGAGATGTTAAGACCGGGGAGCTGTTTTTT. The rearrangement uses TRBV20-1 and TRBJ2-2; D not certain. CDR1 DFQATT and CDR2 SNEGSKA come from the germline V gene (reference sequence). CDR3 size: 13 residues. The V end lost 0 bases, the J end lost 5 bases, and 7 bases lay between the germline ends.

V is TRBV15 and J is TRBJ2-1; 11 positions agree with TRBD2. Germline V gene data show CDR1 as LNHNV and CDR2 as YYDKDF (reference sequence). This CDR3 is 18 amino acids long. V gave up 0 bases and J gave up 6 bases; unmatched junction bases: 10. CDR3 in DNA: TGTGCCACCAGCAGAGAATCCGGTCGACTAGCGGGGCGCAATGAGCAGTTCTTC. Translating gives CATSRESGRLAGRNEQFF.

In its sample, this clonotype was seen a few times. The chain employs TRBV29-1 and TRBJ2-2; D uncertain. Germline values: CDR1 SQVTM, CDR2 ANQGSEA. The ends were cut back, 8 bases at V and 1 base at J, with 8 bases in the middle. The CDR3 runs to 12 residues. The CDR3 spells CSFLRNTGELFF. The CDR3 DNA reads TGCAGCTTCCTTCGGAACACCGGGGAGCTGTTTTTT.

With respect to this clonotype: A junction boundary mismatches the germline segment, possibly from a read error. The chain recombines TRBV4-2 with TRBJ2-3, with 11 bases that match TRBD2. The CDR3 consists of 16 residues. CDR1 LGHNA and CDR2 YNFKEQ come from the germline V gene. The DNA of the CDR3 is TGTGCCAGCAGCGGGTTAGCGGGGGGGAGCAAAGATACGCAGTATTTT. It specifies CASSGLAGGSKDTQYF.

J is TRBJ2-1 and V is TRBV4-3; 7 nucleotides align to TRBD2. Germline trimming cut 4 bases from V and 9 bases from J; bases unmatched to any gene: 6. The CDR3 contains 13 residues. Germline CDR1 is LGHNA and CDR2 is YSLEER. CDR3 in amino acids: CASSLRSGTEQFF. Written as DNA, the CDR3 is TGCGCCAGCAGCCTTAGAAGCGGGACTGAGCAGTTCTTC.

V gene TRBV4-3 combines with J gene TRBJ2-5; either TRBD1 or TRBD2 may fit D (5 bases each). Germline lookup yields CDR1 LGHNA and CDR2 YSLEER. V gave up 1 base and J gave up 1 base, with 10 bases separating them. This CDR3 spans 15 amino acids. The CDR3 DNA sequence: TGCGCCAGCAGCCAAGCGGTAGGGACCCAAGAGACCCAGTACTTC. It yields the protein CASSQAVGTQETQYF.

V and J are TRBV28 and TRBJ2-1; perhaps TRBD2 as D (6 bases). Between the trimmed V and J ends, which lost 6 bases and 12 bases, there was a span of 21 bases. Per the germline V gene, CDR1 is MDHEN and CDR2 is SYDVKM. This CDR3 comprises 14 residues. The CDR3 region has the DNA TGTGCCAGCAGCCCGGGACTTCTCTACACTGCGCAGTTCTTC. It codes for CASSPGLLYTAQFF.

The chain carries TRBV7-8 and TRBJ2-3; TRBD1 is a possible D gene (6 bases). The germline V gene encodes CDR1 SGHVS and CDR2 FQNEAQ. The CDR3 covers 16 residues. V was cut by 1 base and J by 4 bases, with 15 bases left in between. CDR3 nucleotide sequence: TGTGCCAGCAGCTTAGGAGGGGGAATCAGGGCAGATACGCAGTATTTT. Encoded protein: CASSLGGGIRADTQYF.

This clonotype was seen more than once but under ten times. The genes are TRBV10-3 and TRBJ2-1; D is ambiguous. The CDR3 runs 14 residues. Trimming removed 10 bases at V and 0 bases at J, with 13 bases between. Per germline, CDR1 ENHRY and CDR2 SYGVKD. The CDR3 DNA is TGTGCCACCGAGTCAGGTGTCTCCTACAATGAGCAGTTCTTC. Protein sequence: CATESGVSYNEQFF.

The chain employs TRBV12-3 or TRBV12-4 and TRBJ1-5, with D maybe TRBD1 (5 bases). This CDR3 comprises 14 residues. The ends were cut back, 6 bases at V and 4 bases at J, with 13 bases in the middle. The CDR3 coding sequence is TGTGCCAGCAGCCTGGGACGGGCTAATCAGCCCCAGCATTTT. Protein sequence: CASSLGRANQPQHF.

J is TRBJ2-3 and V is TRBV20-1, with 7 bases lining up with TRBD1. Germline trimming cut 6 bases from V and 0 bases from J; bases unmatched to any gene: 9. The CDR3 consists of 15 residues. Germline V gives CDR1 DFQATT, CDR2 SNEGSKA (reference sequence). CDR3 sequence: CSAQGTASSTDTQYF. In DNA, the CDR3 is TGCAGTGCCCAAGGGACAGCCTCTAGCACAGATACGCAGTATTTT.

V is TRBV30 and J is TRBJ2-6; 10 nucleotides agree with TRBD1. Germline assignment: CDR1 GTSNPN and CDR2 SVGIG (reference sequence). The CDR3 extends over 16 amino acids. The V and J ends lost 7 bases and 1 base, in that order; junction bases with no gene match: 7. CDR3 nucleotides: TGTGCCTCCCAGACAGGGGGCAATTCTGGGGCCAACGTCCTGACTTTC. Amino acid sequence: CASQTGGNSGANVLTF.

This clonotype was counted only a few times. V gene TRBV7-9 combines with J gene TRBJ2-7, with D unresolved. The CDR3 runs 13 residues. Germline-derived CDR1 and CDR2 are SEHNR and FQNEAQ (reference sequence). Trimming pared 2 bases from V and 6 bases from J, leaving 11 bases between. Here the CDR3 DNA reads TGTGCCAGCAGCTTATTATCGGGTGGCGAGCAGTACTTC. It is translated as CASSLLSGGEQYF.

The sample holds many counts of this clonotype. The rearrangement uses TRBV6-2 or TRBV6-3 and TRBJ1-5; D is possibly TRBD1 (5 bases). The CDR3 covers 14 residues. Germline V gene data show CDR1 as MNHEY and CDR2 as SVGEGT. Trimming left V 0 bases short and J 5 bases short, with 8 bases between. The DNA of the CDR3 is TGTGCCAGCAGTTACTCCTCCAGGGATCAGCCCCAGCATTTT. Protein sequence: CASSYSSRDQPQHF.

The chain uses TRBV6-2 or TRBV6-3 and TRBJ2-7; D is unresolved. The CDR3 totals 11 residues. CDR1 is MNHEY and CDR2 is SVGEGT in the germline V gene. The ends were cut back, 8 bases at V and 5 bases at J, with 10 bases in the middle. The CDR3 DNA follows: TGTGCCAGCGGAGCTTACCACGAGCAGTACTTC. Its protein product is CASGAYHEQYF.

This clonotype was counted only a few times. V is TRBV20-1 and J is TRBJ1-2; D ambiguous. CDR3 length equals 15 residues. V lost 0 bases and J lost 2, with 13 bases in between. CDR1 and CDR2 from the germline V gene are DFQATT and SNEGSKA (reference sequence). This chain's CDR3 is CSARDAFQSNYGYTF. DNA of the CDR3: TGCAGTGCTAGAGATGCATTTCAGTCCAACTATGGCTACACCTTC.

The table lists this clonotype with many counts. The V gene is TRBV20-1, the J gene TRBJ1-5; D uncertain. Germline CDR1 reads DFQATT; CDR2 reads SNEGSKA (reference sequence). With 5 bases removed from V and 7 bases from J, the gap between germline ends came to 6 bases. This CDR3 has 10 amino acids. The CDR3 nucleotides are TGCAGTGCTCCGGGGCAGCCCCAGCATTTT. Protein product: CSAPGQPQHF.

This clonotype came up a few times. The V and J genes are TRBV4-3 and TRBJ2-7; 7 nucleotides align to TRBD1. From germline, CDR1 is LGHNA and CDR2 YSLEER. The trim removed 5 bases at V and 1 base at J, leaving 8 bases unmatched. The CDR3 has 15 residues. This CDR3 is CASSKQLTGSYEQYF. The DNA of the CDR3 is TGCGCCAGCAGCAAACAGTTGACAGGGTCCTACGAGCAGTACTTC.

The CDR3 region has the DNA TGTGCCAGCAGCTCGAGCCACTCTGGAAACACCATATATTTT. Amino acids: CASSSSHSGNTIYF. The gene calls are TRBV11-1 and TRBJ1-3; D remains ambiguous. The CDR3 spans 14 residues. The germline CDR1 and CDR2 sequences are SGHAT and FQDESV (reference sequence). Trimming pared 4 bases from V and 0 bases from J, leaving 7 bases between.

The chain employs TRBV7-2 and TRBJ1-2; 8 bases are a match to TRBD1. Trimming cost V 2 bases and J 6 bases; bases outside gene matches: 11. The CDR3 consists of 16 residues. Per germline, CDR1 SGHTA and CDR2 FQGNSA. The CDR3 loop is CASSLLAWAGGDGYTF. CDR3 in DNA: TGTGCCAGCAGCTTATTAGCTTGGGCAGGGGGCGATGGCTACACCTTC.

Comments on this clonotype: An end of the junction does not agree with germline; a read error may underlie this. The chain uses TRBV29-1 and TRBJ2-7, with a possible D match to TRBD1 (7 bases). Germline V gene data show CDR1 as SQVTM and CDR2 as ANQGSEA. This CDR3 comprises 13 residues. The CDR3 sequence is CSVEGQGGYEQHF. Here the CDR3 DNA reads TGCAGCGTTGAGGGCCAGGGGGGTTACGAGCAGCACTTC.